Detailed here is one T cell receptor (beta chain). This clonotype has a handful of counts. It lacks a known antigen. No clone much larger than this one lies a single base away; base qualities are absent. Every donor in the study was a healthy Caucasian. Three pairs of female monozygotic twins, all aged roughly 18 to 29 years, were included in the twin cohort. Miltenyi CD45RO+ enrichment and human naive T-cell isolation kits were used to isolate memory (CD45RO+) and naive T cells from PBMC. Library method: 5' RACE. This sample was sequenced with an Illumina HiSeq 2000. A universal primer binding site was introduced by template switching, and a unique molecular identifier was present in the final cDNA, enabling accurate counting of TCR cDNA molecules. First-strand cDNA for TCR alpha and beta chains was synthesized from specific primers in the conserved constant-segment region. Each cDNA library was double barcoded, with a SMART-Mk sample barcode plus Illumina barcodes, to control for contamination. TruSeq adapter sequences and Illumina sample barcodes were added in two successive PCR steps. TCR alpha and beta cDNA libraries were sequenced on the Illumina HiSeq platform with custom primers. From the authors' description of their analysis: MiGEC was used to process raw reads and extract unique molecular identifiers, and MiXCR was used to find CDR3 positions. For each individual, recombination models were inferred using an EM algorithm with the repgenHMM and IGoR tools. The analysis of shared clonotypes was done with the tcR package in R, with sharing normalized by the product of cloneset sizes. To study raw recombination free of thymic and clonal selection effects, out-of-frame nonproductive sequences were analyzed. The public reads were run again by TCRdb, first through fastp at Q25 and then through MiXCR, and only productive beta chains were kept. Each CDR3 protein appears once, grouped with its most common genes and DNA. The V and J calls here are based on TCRdb, not the publication. The sample yields about 220,000 distinct CDR3 sequences; 7.5% were counted once. Roughly 2% of the sample is taken by the ten largest.

The CDR3 runs 17 residues from the cysteine to the phenylalanine. Just the 51-base CDR3 DNA is kept, in frame starting at base 1. Based on the germline V gene (reference sequence), the CDR1 and CDR2 sequences are SEHNR and FQNEAQ. From V the trimming removes 5 bases and from J it removes 0 bases, while the gene matches leave 10 bases of the junction unaccounted for. The sample belongs to a study of identical twins (dated by TCRdb to about 2016). With respect to the entire study: To test whether fetal clonotypes persist, this study deep-sequenced TCR alpha and beta repertoires from monozygotic twins, from unrelated adults of various ages, and from cord blood. To rule out contamination, replicate twin experiments were performed at different times with different library preparation protocols. General conclusions and limits of the study: Invariant T cells such as MAIT and iNKT could partly confound zero-insertion analyses, though diverse VJ usage argued against this for most clonotypes. Out-of-frame TCR alpha sharing in monozygotic twins was systematically underestimated by recombination models, whereas sharing between unrelated individuals was in agreement with the recombination models. Excess twin sharing in beta out-of-frame sequences was weaker because fewer shared sequences lowered the signal-to-noise ratio. Compared with coincidental sharing between unrelated individuals, an excess of low generation-probability sequences was observed among out-of-frame TCR alpha sequences shared between twins. Fewer insertions were carried by abundant cord blood beta clonotypes; a weaker similar trend was observed in young adult naive repertoires, while no such trend was observed in memory repertoires. Because the same donors could not be followed over many years, conclusions were based on cross-sectional statistical analysis.

The same sample was also used in a study of yellow fever vaccine responses in identical twins. As that second paper reports: According to the authors, the vaccine-induced T cell response in identical twins seemed to be partly convergent and partly specific to each individual. In the study, vaccine-responding T cell clones were precisely tracked in identical twins.

This clonotype was sampled from a woman aged 18-29 years in good health. Sequencing was done on a sample of memory (CD45RO+) T cells sorted from blood. What the cell subset or site label conveys for this sample: CD45RO+ enriched T cells. The sequence links TRBV7-9 to TRBJ2-1, with 7 junctional bases fitting TRBD2. The nucleotides are TGTGCCAGCAGCCGAAAGGGGCGGGGGAGCTCCTACAATGAGCAGTTCTTC. This translates into CASSRKGRGSSYNEQFF.